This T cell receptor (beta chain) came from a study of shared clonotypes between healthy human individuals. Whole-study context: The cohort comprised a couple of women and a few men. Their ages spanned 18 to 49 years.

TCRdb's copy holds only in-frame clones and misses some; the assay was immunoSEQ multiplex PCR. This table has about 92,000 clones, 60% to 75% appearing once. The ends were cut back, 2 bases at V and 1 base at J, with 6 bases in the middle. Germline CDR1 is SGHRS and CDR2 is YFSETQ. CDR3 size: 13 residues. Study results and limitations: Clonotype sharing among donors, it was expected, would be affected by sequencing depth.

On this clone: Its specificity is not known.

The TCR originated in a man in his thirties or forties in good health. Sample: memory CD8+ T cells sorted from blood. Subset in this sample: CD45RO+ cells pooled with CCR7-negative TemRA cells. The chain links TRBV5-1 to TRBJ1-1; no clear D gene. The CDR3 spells CASSFDQNTEAFF. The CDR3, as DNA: TGCGCCAGCAGCTTTGATCAGAACACTGAAGCTTTCTTT.